This TCR beta chain was observed in a study of cytomegalovirus exposure and HLA in healthy donors. Findings of the study overall: Later analysis showed TCR association rates varying by HLA locus, highest for DRB1 and lowest for HLA-C. 16,951 TCR beta sequences were associated with HLA alleles at 0.05 false discovery rate in a later analysis.

As regards this clone: Its matching antigen is unknown.

This CDR3 is built from 16 residues. Germline V lookup: CDR1 LNHDA, CDR2 SQIVND (reference sequence). Trimming stripped 2 bases from V and 0 bases from J, with 11 bases between. Both 60 Vbeta primers and 13 Jbeta primers went into the PCR. Assay: immunoSEQ multiplex PCR; the TCRdb copy retains only in-frame clones and omits some. The sample carries about 230,000 clones, roughly 78% recorded once. Sequenced sample: PBMCs. The receptor comes from a boy younger than 18 in good health and CMV-seronegative. This rearrangement joins TRBV19 to TRBJ1-5; no definite D call. This CDR3 is CASSITVHLSNQPQHF. The CDR3 DNA follows: TGTGCCAGTAGTATAACAGTTCACCTTAGCAATCAGCCCCAGCATTTT.